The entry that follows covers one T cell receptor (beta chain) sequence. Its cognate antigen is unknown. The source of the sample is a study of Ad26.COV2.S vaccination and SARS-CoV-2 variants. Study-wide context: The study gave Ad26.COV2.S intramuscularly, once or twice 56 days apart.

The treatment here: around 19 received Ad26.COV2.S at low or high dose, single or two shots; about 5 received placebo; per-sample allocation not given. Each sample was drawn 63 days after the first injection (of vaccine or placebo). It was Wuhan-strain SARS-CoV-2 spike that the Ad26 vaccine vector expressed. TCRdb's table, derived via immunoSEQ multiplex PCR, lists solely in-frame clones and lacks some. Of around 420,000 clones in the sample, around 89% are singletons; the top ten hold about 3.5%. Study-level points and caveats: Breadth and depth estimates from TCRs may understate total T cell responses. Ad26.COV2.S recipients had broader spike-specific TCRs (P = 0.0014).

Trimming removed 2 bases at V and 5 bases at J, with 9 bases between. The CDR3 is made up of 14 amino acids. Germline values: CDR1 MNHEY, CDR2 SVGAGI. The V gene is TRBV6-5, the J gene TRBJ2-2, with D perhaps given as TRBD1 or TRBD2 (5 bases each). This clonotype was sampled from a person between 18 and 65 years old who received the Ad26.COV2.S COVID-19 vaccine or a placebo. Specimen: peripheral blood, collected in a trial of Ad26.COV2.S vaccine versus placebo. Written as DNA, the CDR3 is TGTGCCAGCAGTTACGATGGGGGAACCGGGGAGCTGTTTTTT. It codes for CASSYDGGTGELFF.